This paragraph covers one T cell receptor beta chain sequence. Its target is unknown. Germline assignment: CDR1 MDHEN and CDR2 SYDVKM. J gave up 9 bases and V 6 bases, and 7 bases lay outside the gene matches. CDR3 length equals 13 residues. This table comes from immunoSEQ multiplex PCR, and its TCRdb copy is limited to in-frame clones, with some not included. Of more than 5,000 clones listed, more than 50% are singletons. The data were obtained in a study of CD8 T cell repertoires and HIV-1 epitope variants. As for the study in general: Tested: three Gag epitope families, Nef HW9 and YT9.

Study-level results: Most of the nine antigen-specific clonotypes appeared cross-reactive to autologous or escape variants.

The receptor was isolated from a male donor with HIV. V gene TRBV28 combines with J gene TRBJ2-4, with 8 bases that match TRBD1. Input material: cultured CD8+ T cells derived from PBMCs. The DNA of the CDR3 is TGTGCCAGCAGAACCTTCGACAGGGGCATTCAGTACTTC. This gives the protein CASRTFDRGIQYF.